This paragraph reports one T cell receptor (beta chain). Antigen specificity is unknown. This entry comes from a study of CD8 T cells in Susac syndrome. Overall study results and limits: As the study acknowledged, the number of individuals in its TCR sequencing and HLA analysis was relatively small.

Sequencing of TCR beta was carried out in blood CD8+ and CD4+ T cells. Treatment-naive patients with stable or active relapsing-remitting disease served as multiple sclerosis controls. Random hexamers were used to reverse transcribe roughly 0.45 to 1 ug of RNA. Amplification of TCR beta CDR3 was carried out by immunoSEQ multiplex PCR, which covered 54 Vbeta and 13 Jbeta segments. MiXCR, run by TCRdb on the immunoSEQ multiplex PCR reads, gives a single entry per CDR3 protein. The table has some 130,000 distinct CDR3 sequences, roughly 80% seen once. This receptor was obtained from a human donor with multiple sclerosis. Sequencing was performed on CD8+ T cells from PBMCs.

The CDR3 sequence: CASSPTSGTYNEQFF. CDR3 sequence (DNA): TGTGCCAGTAGTCCGACTAGCGGGACGTACAATGAGCAGTTCTTC. The chain recombines TRBV19 with TRBJ2-1; 11 bases are a match to TRBD2. CDR1 is LNHDA, CDR2 SQIVND, per germline (reference sequence). V lost 5 bases to trimming and J lost 4 bases; unmatched junction nucleotides: 4. This CDR3 region has 15 residues.